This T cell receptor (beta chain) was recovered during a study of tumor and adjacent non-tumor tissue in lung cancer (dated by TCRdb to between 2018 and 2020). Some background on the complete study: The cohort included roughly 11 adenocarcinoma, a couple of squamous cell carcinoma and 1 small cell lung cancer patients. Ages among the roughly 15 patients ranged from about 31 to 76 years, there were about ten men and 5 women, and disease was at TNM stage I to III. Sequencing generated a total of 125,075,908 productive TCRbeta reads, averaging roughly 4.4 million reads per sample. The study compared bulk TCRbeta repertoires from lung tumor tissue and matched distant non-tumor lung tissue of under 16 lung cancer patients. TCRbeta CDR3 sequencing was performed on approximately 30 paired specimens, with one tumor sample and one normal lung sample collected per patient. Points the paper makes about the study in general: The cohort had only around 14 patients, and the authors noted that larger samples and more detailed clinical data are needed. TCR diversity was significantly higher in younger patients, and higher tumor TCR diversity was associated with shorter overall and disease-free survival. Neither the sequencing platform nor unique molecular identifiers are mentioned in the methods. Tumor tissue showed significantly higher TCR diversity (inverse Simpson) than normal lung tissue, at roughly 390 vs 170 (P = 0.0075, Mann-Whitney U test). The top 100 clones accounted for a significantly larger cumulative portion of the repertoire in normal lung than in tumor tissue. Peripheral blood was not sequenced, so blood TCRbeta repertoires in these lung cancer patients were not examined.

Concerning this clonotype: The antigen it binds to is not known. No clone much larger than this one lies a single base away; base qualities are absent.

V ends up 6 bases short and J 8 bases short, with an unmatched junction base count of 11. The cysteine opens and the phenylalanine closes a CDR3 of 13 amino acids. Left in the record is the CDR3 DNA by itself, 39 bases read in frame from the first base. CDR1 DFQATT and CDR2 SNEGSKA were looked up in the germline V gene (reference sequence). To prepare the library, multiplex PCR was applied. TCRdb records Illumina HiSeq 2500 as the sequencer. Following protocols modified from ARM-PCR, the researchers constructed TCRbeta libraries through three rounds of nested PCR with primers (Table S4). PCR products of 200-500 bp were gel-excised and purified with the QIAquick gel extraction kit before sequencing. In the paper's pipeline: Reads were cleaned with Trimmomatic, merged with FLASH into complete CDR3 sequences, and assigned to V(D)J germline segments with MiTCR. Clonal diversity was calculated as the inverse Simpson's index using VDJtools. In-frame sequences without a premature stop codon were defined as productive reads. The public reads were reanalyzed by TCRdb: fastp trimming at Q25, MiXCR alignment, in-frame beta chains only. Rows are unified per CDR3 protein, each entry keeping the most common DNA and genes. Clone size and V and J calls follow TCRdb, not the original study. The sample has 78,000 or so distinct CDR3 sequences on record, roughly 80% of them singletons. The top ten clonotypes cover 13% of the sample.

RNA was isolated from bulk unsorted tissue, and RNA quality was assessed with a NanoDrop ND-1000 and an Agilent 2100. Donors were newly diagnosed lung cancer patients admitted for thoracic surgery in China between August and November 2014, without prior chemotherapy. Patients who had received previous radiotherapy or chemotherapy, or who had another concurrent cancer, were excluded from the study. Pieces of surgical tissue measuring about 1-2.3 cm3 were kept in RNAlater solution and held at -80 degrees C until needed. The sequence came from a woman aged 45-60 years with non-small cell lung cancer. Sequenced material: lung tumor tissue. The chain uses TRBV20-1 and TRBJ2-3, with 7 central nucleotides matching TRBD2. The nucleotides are TGCAGTGCGCCAAGCGGGGCAGTAAGTACGCAGTATTTT. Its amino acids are CSAPSGAVSTQYF.